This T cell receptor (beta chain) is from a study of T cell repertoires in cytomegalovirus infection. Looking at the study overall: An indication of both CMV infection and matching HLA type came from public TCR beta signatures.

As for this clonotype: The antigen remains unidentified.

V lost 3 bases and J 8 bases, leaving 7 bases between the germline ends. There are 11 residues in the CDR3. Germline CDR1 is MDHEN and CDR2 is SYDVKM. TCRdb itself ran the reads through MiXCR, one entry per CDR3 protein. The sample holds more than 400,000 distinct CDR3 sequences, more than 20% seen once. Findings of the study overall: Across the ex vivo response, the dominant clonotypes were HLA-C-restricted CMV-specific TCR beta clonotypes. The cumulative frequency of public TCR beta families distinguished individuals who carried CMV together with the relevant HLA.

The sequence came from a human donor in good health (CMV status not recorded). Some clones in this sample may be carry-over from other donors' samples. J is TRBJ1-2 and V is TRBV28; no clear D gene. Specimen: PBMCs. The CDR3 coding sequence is TGTGCCAGCAGTTTTATAGAAGGCTACACCTTC. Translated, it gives CASSFIEGYTF.